Below, 3 T cell receptor beta chains from the same sample are listed, as sequenced in a study of CXCR3-negative and CXCR3-positive naive CD8 T cells. Whole-study findings and limits: For CXCR3-positive naive cells, TRB CDR3s were more hydrophobic than those of CXCR3-negative naive cells.

These receptors have no identified antigens. Via 5' RACE with UMI labels, TRB cDNA libraries were prepared. Each CDR3 protein gets one entry in TCRdb, which reprocessed the 5' RACE reads and gives no DNA. Its table records some 140,000 distinct CDR3 sequences. Source material: naive CXCR3+ CD8+ T cells from blood. As for subset: CD45RO-CCR7+CD27+CD95- naive CD8+ T cells expressing CXCR3 (TNR3+). All receptors come from a human donor in good health. Some clones in this sample may be carry-over from other donors' samples.

This chain uses TRBV10-3 with TRBJ2-7; the TCRdb call, TRBD2, lacks DNA for checking. CDR1 is ENHRY, CDR2 SYGVKD, per germline. This CDR3 is built from 16 residues. The CDR3 loop is CAISESPASGRIEQYF.

This chain uses TRBV27 with TRBJ2-4; the TCRdb D gene call, TRBD1, has no DNA to confirm it. This CDR3 has 15 residues. Germline V CDR1 and CDR2: MNHEY, SMNVEV (reference sequence). The CDR3 region is CASSERQGPKNIQYF.

The rearrangement links TRBV12-3 or TRBV12-4 to TRBJ2-7; checking the TCRdb D call of TRBD2 is not possible without DNA. The length of the CDR3 is 17 residues. This CDR3 is CASSLSSGAQVLNEQYF.